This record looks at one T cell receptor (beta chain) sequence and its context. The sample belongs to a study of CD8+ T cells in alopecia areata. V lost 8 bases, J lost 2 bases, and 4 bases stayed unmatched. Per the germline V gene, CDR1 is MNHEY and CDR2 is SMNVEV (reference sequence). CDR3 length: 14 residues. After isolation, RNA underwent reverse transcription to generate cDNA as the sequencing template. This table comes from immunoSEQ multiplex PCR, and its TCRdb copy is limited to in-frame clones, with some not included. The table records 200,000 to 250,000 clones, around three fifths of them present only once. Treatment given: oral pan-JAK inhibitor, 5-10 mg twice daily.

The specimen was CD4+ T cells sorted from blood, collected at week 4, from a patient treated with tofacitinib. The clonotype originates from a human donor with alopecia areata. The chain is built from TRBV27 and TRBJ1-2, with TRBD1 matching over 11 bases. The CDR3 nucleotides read TGTGCCAGCCGACGGGACAGGGGGAACTATGGCTACACCTTC. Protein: CASRRDRGNYGYTF.